The 32 T cell receptor beta chains below come from one sample, sequenced in a study of OX40 agonist ivuxolimab in advanced cancers. Using immunoSEQ multiplex PCR, the repertoire was profiled, and TCRdb retains in-frame clones only, with some absent. The table records around 64,000 clones, approximately 88% of them present only once. Sequenced material: CD4+ or CD8+ T cells sorted from blood, taken in a trial of the OX40 agonist ivuxolimab. The receptors come from an adult with an advanced solid tumor such as melanoma, head and neck, liver or kidney cancer.

This clone has just one count. The chain combines TRBV5-1 with TRBJ2-5; 7 nucleotides align to TRBD1. Matching the DNA end better, TRBJ2-7 makes the J call doubtful. CDR3 length equals 13 residues. Germline values: CDR1 SGHRS, CDR2 YFSETQ. The CDR3 reads CASSWATGNEQYF. The CDR3 DNA reads as TGCGCCAGCAGCTGGGCGACAGGGAACGAGCAGTACTTC.

This chain links TRBV18 with TRBJ2-5; 8 nucleotides line up with TRBD1. The CDR3 consists of 15 residues. Germline assignment: CDR1 KGHSH and CDR2 LQKENI. Germline trimming cut 3 bases from V and 4 bases from J; bases unmatched to any gene: 7. CDR3 nucleotide sequence: TGTGCCAGCTCACCTGGGCAGGGGGCCGGAGAGACCCAGTACTTC. Translation gives CASSPGQGAGETQYF.

In this sample, this clone turned up once. This chain joins TRBV5-1 and TRBJ1-3; D possibly corresponds to TRBD1 (5 bases). The CDR3 totals 15 residues. V was shortened by 3 bases and J by 3 bases, with 13 bases between the two germline ends. Looked up from germline, CDR1 is SGHRS and CDR2 is YFSETQ. The chain's CDR3 is CASSSLQGSGNTIYF. The CDR3 DNA is TGCGCCAGCAGCTCCCTTCAGGGAAGTGGAAACACCATATATTTT.

The CDR3 DNA follows: TGTGCCAGCAGTTACTCAGGGCACCTGAACACTGAAGCTTTCTTT. This translates into CASSYSGHLNTEAFF. The chain carries TRBV2 and TRBJ1-1; D might be TRBD1 (5 bases). This CDR3 region has 15 residues. Trimming removed 5 bases at V and 0 bases at J, with 13 bases between. Germline lookup yields CDR1 SNHLY and CDR2 FYNNEI.

J is TRBJ1-2 and V is TRBV5-1, with D possibly TRBD1 on 6 matching bases. V lost 4 bases to trimming and J lost 4 bases, with 8 bases between them. The CDR3 is 12 amino acids. The V gene's germline CDR1 is SGHRS and CDR2 YFSETQ. The CDR3 loop is CASSMDSYGYTF. The DNA for the CDR3 is TGCGCCAGCAGCATGGACAGCTATGGCTACACCTTC.

This chain connects TRBV11-1 to TRBJ2-1; 7 nucleotides agree with TRBD2. This CDR3 contains 16 residues. Germline V lookup: CDR1 SGHAT, CDR2 FQDESV (reference sequence). The trim removed 0 bases at V and 2 bases at J, leaving 4 bases unmatched. The CDR3 loop is CASSLASGTTYNEQFF. In DNA form, the CDR3 reads TGTGCCAGCAGCTTAGCGTCCGGGACTACCTACAATGAGCAGTTCTTC.

This clone has only a few counts. This chain uses TRBV9 with TRBJ1-2; perhaps TRBD1 as D (5 bases). From germline, CDR1 is SGDLS and CDR2 YYNGEE. CDR3 length: 15 residues. V was clipped by 0 bases and J by 2 bases, with 11 bases between them. The CDR3 reads CASSVDGTGNYGYTF. In nucleotides, the CDR3 is TGTGCCAGCAGCGTAGACGGGACGGGGAACTATGGCTACACCTTC.

As to this clone: Other DNA sequences from this sample encode an identical CDR3 as well. The chain carries TRBV6-1 and TRBJ1-5; maybe TRBD1 (6 bases). Germline V gene data show CDR1 as MNHNS and CDR2 as SASEGT. The CDR3 loop spans 16 amino acids. V lost 1 base and J 3 bases, leaving 13 bases between the germline ends. CDR3 in amino acids: CASSEGLNRDNQPQHF. CDR3 coding DNA: TGTGCCAGCAGTGAAGGATTGAACAGGGACAATCAGCCCCAGCATTTT.

DNA of the CDR3: TGTGCCAGCAGTGGAACGACAGGGGGTAATTCACCCCTCCACTTT. Translating gives CASSGTTGGNSPLHF. The chain couples TRBV2 to TRBJ1-6; 9 bases agree with TRBD1. In germline, CDR1 is SNHLY, CDR2 FYNNEI. With 4 bases clipped from V and 6 bases from J, the junction kept 4 bases outside the gene matches. The CDR3 has 15 residues.

The rearrangement uses TRBV4-2 and TRBJ2-5; unclear D gene. CDR1 and CDR2 (germline): LGHNA, YNFKEQ. The V end was cut by 0 bases, the J end by 5 bases, with 10 bases between. The CDR3 totals 14 residues. In DNA, the CDR3 is TGTGCCAGCAGCCAAGATTGGCGGTTGGAGACCCAGTACTTC. Translation: CASSQDWRLETQYF.

This clone has a handful of counts. The chain couples TRBV7-2 to TRBJ1-5; D possibly corresponds to TRBD1 (5 bases). Looked up from germline, CDR1 is SGHTA and CDR2 is FQGNSA. Trimming removed 5 bases from V and 2 bases from J, with 13 bases in between. CDR3 length: 15 residues. The CDR3 coding sequence is TGTGCCAGCAGCCCAGTGGGGGGAGGCAATCAGCCCCAGCATTTT. Protein: CASSPVGGGNQPQHF.

The chain links TRBV7-9 to TRBJ1-5; D may be TRBD1 (5 bases). V lost 3 bases to trimming and J lost 7 bases, with 13 bases between them. Looked up from germline, CDR1 is SEHNR and CDR2 is FQNEAQ (reference sequence). The CDR3 is 14 residues long. The CDR3 DNA follows: TGTGCCAGCAGCTTGGTCGGGGCAGGGCAGCCCCAGCATTTT. Translation gives CASSLVGAGQPQHF.

This clone showed up just once. This sequence joins TRBV7-3 and TRBJ2-5; 8 bases match TRBD2. Per the germline V gene, CDR1 is SGHTA and CDR2 is FQGTGA. Trimming removed 5 bases from V and 1 base from J; junction bases left unmatched: 3. The CDR3 totals 14 residues. The CDR3 DNA reads TGTGCCAGCAGCCCCGGGGGGGGCCAAGAGACCCAGTACTTC. Translated, it gives CASSPGGGQETQYF.

The genes are TRBV7-3 and TRBJ1-1; D remains ambiguous. The CDR3 totals 15 residues. CDR1 is SGHTA and CDR2 is FQGTGA in the germline V gene. Trimming stripped 1 base from V and 1 base from J, with 10 bases between. CDR3 protein: CASSLIRGQNTEAFF. The CDR3 DNA reads as TGTGCCAGCAGCTTAATCCGGGGTCAGAACACTGAAGCTTTCTTT.

This clone was detected only once. V gene TRBV19 combines with J gene TRBJ1-5, with 8 bases aligning to TRBD1. This CDR3 contains 15 residues. CDR1 LNHDA and CDR2 SQIVND come from the germline V gene (reference sequence). V lost 1 base to trimming and J lost 7 bases; unmatched junction nucleotides: 6. For the CDR3, the DNA is TGTGCCAGTAGTATAGGACAGGGGCTACGGCAGCCCCAGCATTTT. Translation gives CASSIGQGLRQPQHF.

V and J are TRBV25-1 and TRBJ1-1, with a weak D call TRBD1 (5 bases). This CDR3 is built from 16 residues. The germline gives CDR1 MGHDK, CDR2 SYGVNS. Trimming pared 3 bases from V and 6 bases from J, leaving 20 bases between. The CDR3 spells CASSDLGTAGRAEAFF. In DNA, the CDR3 is TGTGCCAGCAGTGACCTCGGGACCGCGGGGCGGGCTGAAGCTTTCTTT. The full variable domain, in which reference TRBV25-1 and TRBJ1-1 provide the parts outside the CDR3, is EADIYQTPRYLVIGTGKKITLECSQTMGHDKMYWYQQDPGMELHLIHYSYGVNSTEKGDLSSESTVSRIRTEHFPLTLESARPSHTSQYLCASSDLGTAGRAEAFFGQGTRLTVV.

The V call is TRBV5-1, the J call TRBJ2-1; 9 bases agree with TRBD2. CDR3 length equals 16 residues. Looked up from germline, CDR1 is SGHRS and CDR2 is YFSETQ. The V segment lost 0 bases and the J segment 4 bases; nucleotides outside the gene matches: 5. DNA for the CDR3: TGCGCCAGCAGCTTGGGAGCGGGAGGATTTTACAATGAGCAGTTCTTC. Translating gives CASSLGAGGFYNEQFF.

This clone was recorded only once. As DNA, the CDR3 is TGTGCCAGCAGTGATCAGGGGAACACTGAAGCTTTCTTT. It specifies CASSDQGNTEAFF. V and J are TRBV2 and TRBJ1-1; D may be TRBD1 (5 bases). The length of the CDR3 is 13 residues. The germline gives CDR1 SNHLY, CDR2 FYNNEI. V was pared by 3 bases and J by 1 base, with 6 bases between.

The V call is TRBV12-5, the J call TRBJ2-3, with D maybe TRBD1 (5 bases). V lost 2 bases and J lost 6, with 9 bases in between. Germline V gene data show CDR1 as LGHNT and CDR2 as FRNRAP. This CDR3 has 13 residues. Here the CDR3 DNA reads TGTGCTAGTGGTTTGAGGGGAATGGATACGCAGTATTTT. This gives the protein CASGLRGMDTQYF.

The chain uses TRBV7-9 and TRBJ1-2; TRBD1 matches 8 bases. Looked up from germline, CDR1 is SEHNR and CDR2 is FQNEAQ (reference sequence). This CDR3 is 15 amino acids long. Unmatched junction bases numbered 7, after V lost 1 base and J lost 6 bases. In DNA form, the CDR3 reads TGTGCCAGCAGCTTAGTTGGCATGACAGGGGATGGCTACACCTTC. It codes for CASSLVGMTGDGYTF.

This clone showed up just a few times. This chain uses TRBV7-9 with TRBJ1-2, with 9 positions matching TRBD1. The V gene's germline CDR1 is SEHNR and CDR2 FQNEAQ (reference sequence). The CDR3 runs 14 residues. The V segment lost 5 bases and the J segment 3 bases; nucleotides outside the gene matches: 4. The CDR3 nucleotides are TGTGCCAGCAGCCCGGGACAGGGTGACTATGGCTACACCTTC. Translating gives CASSPGQGDYGYTF.

V and J are TRBV14 and TRBJ2-1, with 7 bases aligning to TRBD2. Germline loops: CDR1 SGHDN, CDR2 FVKESK. V was pared by 1 base and J by 9 bases, with 9 bases of the junction left unmatched. There are 15 residues in the CDR3. DNA for the CDR3: TGTGCCAGCAGCCAAGTAGGCGGGAGAGGTGGTGAGCAGTTCTTC. It translates to CASSQVGGRGGEQFF. Supplemented by reference TRBV14 and TRBJ2-1, the full variable domain reads EAGVTQFPSHSVIEKGQTVTLRCDPISGHDNLYWYRRVMGKEIKFLLHFVKESKQDESGMPNNRFLAERTGGTYSTLKVQPAELEDSGVYFCASSQVGGRGGEQFFGPGTRLTVL.

The V call is TRBV2, the J call TRBJ2-5; 9 nucleotides align to TRBD1. The J call is uncertain, as TRBJ2-7 better fits the DNA end. CDR1 and CDR2 from the germline V gene are SNHLY and FYNNEI. The CDR3 contains 14 residues. The CDR3 sequence is CASSVMGQGREQYF. The CDR3 DNA follows: TGTGCCAGCAGTGTTATGGGACAGGGCCGCGAGCAGTACTTC.

J is TRBJ2-7 and V is TRBV4-1; TRBD1 matches at 9 bases. V shed 2 bases and J 6 bases; nucleotides not matched to a gene: 5. This CDR3 contains 14 residues. CDR1 and CDR2 from the germline V gene are MGHRA and YSYEKL. As DNA, the CDR3 is TGCGCCAGCAGCCAAAGGGACAGGGTAGGCGAGCAGTACTTC. As protein: CASSQRDRVGEQYF.

The chain carries TRBV9 and TRBJ2-5; 8 nucleotides agree with TRBD2. Germline V gene data show CDR1 as SGDLS and CDR2 as YYNGEE. With V trimmed by 0 bases and J by 3 bases, 4 bases remained unmatched. The CDR3 runs to 15 residues. The DNA of the CDR3 is TGTGCCAGCAGCGTAGCGGGGGGGCTGGAAGAGACCCAGTACTTC. Amino acid sequence: CASSVAGGLEETQYF.

This sequence joins TRBV4-1 and TRBJ1-2, with 8 nucleotides matching TRBD1. This CDR3 has 17 residues. The V gene's germline CDR1 is MGHRA and CDR2 YSYEKL. Trimming at V came to 0 bases and at J to 6 bases, leaving 12 bases not matched to a gene. In nucleotides, the CDR3 is TGCGCCAGCAGCCAAGATATCGGTCAGGGGGCTGTTAATGGCTACACCTTC. It is translated as CASSQDIGQGAVNGYTF.

The chain uses TRBV11-2 and TRBJ2-2, with D tentatively TRBD1 (6 bases). The germline V gene encodes CDR1 SGHAT and CDR2 FQNNGV. The CDR3 spans 16 residues. The ends were cut back, 2 bases at V and 6 bases at J, with 16 bases in the middle. CDR3 in amino acids: CASSLQQGGSSGELFF. The CDR3 nucleotides read TGTGCCAGCAGCTTACAACAGGGCGGAAGCTCCGGGGAGCTGTTTTTT.

The gene calls are TRBV13 and TRBJ2-1, with no clear D. CDR1 and CDR2 (germline): PRHDT, FYEKMQ (reference sequence). The V end was cut by 5 bases, the J end by 2 bases, with 4 bases between. This CDR3 contains 12 residues. The CDR3 coding sequence is TGTGCCAGCAGCCTCACCTACAATGAGCAGTTCTTC. Encoded protein: CASSLTYNEQFF.

The V call is TRBV5-6, the J call TRBJ2-3, with TRBD2 as a possible D gene (6 bases). The germline V gene encodes CDR1 SGHDT and CDR2 YYEEEE. V was cut by 1 base and J by 4 bases, with 16 bases left in between. CDR3 length equals 16 residues. CDR3 residues: CASSLKSAREADTQYF. In DNA form, the CDR3 reads TGTGCCAGCAGCTTGAAATCGGCTAGGGAGGCAGATACGCAGTATTTT.

CDR3 protein: CASRRTANTGELFF. CDR3 nucleotides: TGTGCCAGCAGAAGGACAGCGAACACCGGGGAGCTGTTTTTT. J is TRBJ2-2 and V is TRBV5-8, with D possibly TRBD1 on 6 matching bases. This CDR3 is 14 amino acids long. Trimming left V 5 bases short and J 0 bases short, with 8 bases between. Germline V gene data show CDR1 as SGHTS and CDR2 as YDEGEE.

The V call is TRBV11-2, the J call TRBJ1-2; the D is unclear. Trimming pared 4 bases from V and 8 bases from J, leaving 11 bases between. The CDR3 totals 12 residues. The germline V gene has CDR1 SGHAT and CDR2 FQNNGV. CDR3 in DNA: TGTGCCAGCAGCTCCCAAGGAGGCGGCTACACCTTC. This sequence encodes CASSSQGGGYTF.

The chain carries TRBV4-2 and TRBJ1-1; D not resolved. V gave up 0 bases and J gave up 1 base, with 6 bases separating them. Germline V CDR1 and CDR2: LGHNA, YNFKEQ. The CDR3 covers 14 residues. CDR3 loop: CASSQDPGNTEAFF. The CDR3 DNA reads TGTGCCAGCAGCCAAGATCCAGGGAACACTGAAGCTTTCTTT.